This section outlines one T cell receptor beta chain sequence together with its context. The antigen is not known. Its ends do not fully match the called genes, so a read error is possible. Together with a sample-barcoded 5' primer, a J-beta primer mix was included in a second PCR lasting about 7 to 12 cycles. TCRdb called the 5' RACE reads again in MiXCR, with one record for every CDR3 protein. The table has roughly 800,000 distinct CDR3 sequences, around a quarter seen once. The source of the sample is a study of blood T cells in healthy people across ages. Study-wide results and caveats: The study found more naive CD4+ cells and higher diversity in long-lived than aged donors.

The V gene's germline CDR1 is LGHDT and CDR2 YNNKEL (reference sequence). This CDR3 has 13 residues. The same sample was also studied in work on T cells of mothers and their children. That report adds: The M1S primer of the second PCR added sample barcodes and 2-4 random nucleotides.

The TCR comes from a boy aged 10-17 years in good health. Input material: blood. The rearrangement joins TRBV3-1 to TRBJ2-5; maybe TRBD1 (5 bases). The CDR3 loop is CASSRTSAETQHF. The CDR3 nucleotides read TGTGCCAGCAGCCGGACAAGTGCAGAGACCCAGCACTTC.